Shown below are 12 T cell receptor beta chains from a single sample sequenced in a study of blood T cell repertoires in COVID-19. The method was immunoSEQ multiplex PCR; TCRdb's version includes in-frame clones alone and lacks a portion of them. Of fewer than 300,000 clones listed, 81% are singletons. Sequencing input: peripheral blood. The source is a woman aged 60-70 years with active or convalescent COVID-19.

The chain couples TRBV9 to TRBJ2-1; D might be TRBD2 (5 bases). In germline, CDR1 is SGDLS, CDR2 YYNGEE. V lost 4 bases, J lost 9 bases, and 17 bases lay in between. The CDR3 consists of 14 residues. The CDR3 sequence: CASSQGSGFSEQFF. DNA for the CDR3: TGTGCCAGCAGCCAAGGGTCGGGGTTTAGTGAGCAGTTCTTC.

The rearrangement joins TRBV2 to TRBJ1-4; 8 bases match TRBD1. The CDR3 loop spans 15 amino acids. CDR1 is SNHLY, CDR2 FYNNEI, per germline. V lost 8 bases to trimming and J lost 2 bases; unmatched junction nucleotides: 7. CDR3 residues: CASAETGATNEKLFF. The DNA of the CDR3 is TGTGCCAGCGCGGAGACAGGGGCGACTAATGAAAAACTGTTTTTT.

This rearrangement joins TRBV5-3 to TRBJ2-7, with TRBD2 as a possible D gene (6 bases). TRBV5-3 is marked as an open reading frame, function uncertain. CDR3 length equals 10 residues. V lost 10 bases and J lost 3, with 8 bases in between. CDR3 DNA sequence: TGTGCCGGGGGGATCTACGAGCAGTACTTC. It encodes CAGGIYEQYF.

This clone was counted a few times. The J gene is TRBJ2-5, the V gene TRBV5-1; the D gene is possibly TRBD1 (6 bases). Trimming took 1 base from V and 4 from J, leaving 14 bases between them. The CDR3 runs 15 residues. CDR1 and CDR2 (germline): SGHRS, YFSETQ. CDR3 in DNA: TGCGCCAGCAGCTTGAATTTGTTAGGGGGAGAGACCCAGTACTTC. Translation gives CASSLNLLGGETQYF. The entire variable domain, with the rest obtained from reference TRBV5-1 and TRBJ2-5, is as follows: KAGVTQTPRYLIKTRGQQVTLSCSPISGHRSVSWYQQTPGQGLQFLFEYFSETQRNKGNFPGRFSGRQFSNSRSEMNVSTLELGDSALYLCASSLNLLGGETQYFGPGTRLLVL.

J is TRBJ2-3 and V is TRBV5-1; D gene uncertain. There are 14 residues in the CDR3. V lost 2 bases and J lost 4, with 11 bases in between. Germline V gene sequence: CDR1 SGHRS, CDR2 YFSETQ. CDR3 sequence reads: CASSFFSIADTQYF. Written as DNA, the CDR3 is TGCGCCAGCAGCTTTTTTTCTATAGCAGATACGCAGTATTTT.

The chain is built from TRBV6-5 and TRBJ1-1, with TRBD1 identical over 8 bases. The junction had 9 bases not matched to a gene; V was cut back by 2 bases and J by 4 bases. CDR3 length equals 16 residues. Germline lookup yields CDR1 MNHEY and CDR2 SVGAGI. CDR3 DNA: TGTGCCAGCAGTTACCCGACAGGGGCCGAGGGCACTGAAGCTTTCTTT. Translation gives CASSYPTGAEGTEAFF.

J is TRBJ1-1 and V is TRBV19; D is unclear. The CDR3 extends over 13 amino acids. CDR1 LNHDA and CDR2 SQIVND come from the germline V gene (reference sequence). The V end lost 1 base, the J end lost 5 bases, and 8 bases lay between the germline ends. CDR3 protein: CASSIVHGTEAFF. The CDR3 nucleotides read TGTGCCAGTAGTATAGTTCACGGGACTGAAGCTTTCTTT.

V usage is TRBV5-1 and J usage is TRBJ2-3; 7 bases are a match to TRBD2. Germline-derived CDR1 and CDR2 are SGHRS and YFSETQ. CDR3 size: 15 residues. J was trimmed by 3 bases and V by 0 bases; bases with no gene match: 4. The CDR3 here is CASSLGTRTTDTQYF. The CDR3, as DNA: TGCGCCAGCAGCTTGGGGACTAGAACGACAGATACGCAGTATTTT.

The chain carries TRBV5-1 and TRBJ2-7; the match to TRBD1 covers 8 bases. V dropped 0 bases and J dropped 2; count of bases not matched to a gene: 16. This CDR3 is built from 19 residues. Per the germline V gene, CDR1 is SGHRS and CDR2 is YFSETQ. The CDR3 DNA follows: TGCGCCAGCAGCTTGGGACAGGGGATGACAACTATACCGGCCTACGAGCAGTACTTC. This encodes CASSLGQGMTTIPAYEQYF.

The CDR3 sequence is CATEGNSPLHF. In nucleotides, the CDR3 is TGTGCCACGGAGGGTAATTCACCCCTCCACTTT. V is TRBV6-5 and J is TRBJ1-6; no clear D gene. The CDR3 is 11 residues long. The germline V and J ends were trimmed by 10 bases and 6 bases, with 7 bases remaining between them. The germline gives CDR1 MNHEY, CDR2 SVGAGI.

There are a few counts of this clone. V is TRBV14 and J is TRBJ2-1, with 12 bases identical to TRBD2. The CDR3 has 14 amino acids. Trimming took 6 bases from V and 8 from J; bases not matched to a gene: 5. In germline, CDR1 is SGHDN, CDR2 FVKESK. CDR3 coding DNA: TGTGCCAGCAGGCCTAGCGGGGGGGCCTATGAGCAGTTCTTC. Translated, it gives CASRPSGGAYEQFF. Looking up the rest from reference TRBV14 and TRBJ2-1 gives the full variable domain: EAGVTQFPSHSVIEKGQTVTLRCDPISGHDNLYWYRRVMGKEIKFLLHFVKESKQDESGMPNNRFLAERTGGTYSTLKVQPAELEDSGVYFCASRPSGGAYEQFFGPGTRLTVL.

This clone has only a few counts. This chain connects TRBV28 to TRBJ1-5, with 9 bases identical to TRBD1. Germline CDR1 and CDR2: MDHEN and SYDVKM. The CDR3 covers 21 residues. The J segment lost 3 bases and the V segment lost 3 bases, leaving 21 bases of the junction unmatched. The CDR3 bases are TGTGCCAGCAGTTTGCTACCGATCCGGGACAGGGCCCATTTCCTCAATCAGCCCCAGCATTTT. As protein: CASSLLPIRDRAHFLNQPQHF. The whole variable domain, filled in from reference TRBV28 and TRBJ1-5, reads DVKVTQSSRYLVKRTGEKVFLECVQDMDHENMFWYRQDPGLGLRLIYFSYDVKMKEKGDIPEGYSVSREKKERFSLILESASTNQTSMYLCASSLLPIRDRAHFLNQPQHFGDGTRLSIL.